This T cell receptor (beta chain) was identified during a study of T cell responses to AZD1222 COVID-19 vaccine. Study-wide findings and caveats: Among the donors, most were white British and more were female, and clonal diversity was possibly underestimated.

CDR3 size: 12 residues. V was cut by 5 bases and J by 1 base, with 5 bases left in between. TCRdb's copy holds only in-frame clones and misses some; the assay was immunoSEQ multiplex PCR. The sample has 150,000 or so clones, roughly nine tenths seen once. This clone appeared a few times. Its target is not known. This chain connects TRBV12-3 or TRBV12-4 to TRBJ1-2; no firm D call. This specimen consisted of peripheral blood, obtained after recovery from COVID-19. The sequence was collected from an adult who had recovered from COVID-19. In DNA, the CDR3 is TGTGCCAGCAGTCTTGATAACTATGGCTACACCTTC. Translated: CASSLDNYGYTF.